A single sample is the source of the 14 T cell receptor beta chains below, sequenced in a study of vaccination and CD4 T cells after COVID-19. No antigens are known for them. Treatment: roughly 10-day PBMC culture with coronavirus spike peptide pools or control peptides (ViraFEST assay). Cultured CD4+ T-cell DNA underwent Oncomine TCR Beta short-read sequencing. TCRdb re-derived calls from the PCR reads in MiXCR, one entry per CDR3 protein. The table shows over 9,500 distinct CDR3 sequences, with about 75% occurring only once. Sequenced sample: CD4+ T cells from blood, cultured in vitro. These receptors were taken from a human donor who had recovered from COVID-19.

There are a few counts of this clonotype. The J gene is TRBJ1-2, the V gene TRBV5-1; weak D call: TRBD1 (5 bases). V dropped 3 bases and J dropped 2 bases, with 14 bases sitting between them. Germline CDR1 SGHRS, CDR2 YFSETQ. The CDR3 is 15 residues long. The CDR3 loop reads CASSSGYQGNYGYTF. DNA for the CDR3: TGCGCCAGCAGCTCCGGTTACCAGGGAAACTATGGCTACACCTTC.

The chain uses TRBV2 and TRBJ2-2; a possible D gene is TRBD1 (5 bases). Germline CDR1 reads SNHLY; CDR2 reads FYNNEI. This CDR3 contains 15 residues. Trimming shortened V by 7 bases and J by 0 bases, and 12 bases separated the two germline ends. DNA for the CDR3: TGTGCCAGCATCATGGACACCGCGAACACCGGGGAGCTGTTTTTT. Translating gives CASIMDTANTGELFF.

Regarding this clonotype: This may arise from a read error, as a much more abundant clone is one base away. This CDR3 fails to terminate in the conserved phenylalanine or tryptophan, so it likely reflects a read error. The J gene is TRBJ2-7, the V gene TRBV7-8; 14 nucleotides agree with TRBD2. This CDR3 is built from 14 residues. Germline lookup yields CDR1 SGHVS and CDR2 FQNEAQ. The trim removed 3 bases at V and 6 bases at J, leaving 1 base unmatched. The CDR3: CASSLGLAGAEQYY. The CDR3 DNA is TGTGCCAGCAGCTTGGGACTAGCGGGAGCCGAGCAGTACTAC.

The CDR3 is CASSQDAGTEANYGYTF. The CDR3 coding sequence is TGCGCCAGCAGTCAAGATGCCGGGACGGAAGCTAACTATGGCTACACCTTC. The V gene is TRBV23-1, the J gene TRBJ1-2; D is perhaps TRBD1 (5 bases). TRBV23-1 is recorded as an ORF, its role being uncertain. This CDR3 is built from 17 residues. The V gene lost 2 bases and the J gene lost 0 bases, with 16 bases spanning the gap.

There are a few counts of this clonotype. The V gene is TRBV12-3 or TRBV12-4, the J gene TRBJ2-2; D tentatively fits TRBD1 or TRBD2 (5 bases each). V gave up 1 base and J gave up 6 bases, with 15 bases separating them. The CDR3 covers 16 residues. In DNA form, the CDR3 reads TGTGCCAGCAGTTTAGATGGGGGAGTTGGATCCGGGGAGCTGTTTTTT. As protein: CASSLDGGVGSGELFF.

V usage is TRBV24-1 and J usage is TRBJ1-1, with a possible D match to TRBD1 (5 bases). Germline-derived CDR1 and CDR2 are KGHDR and SFDVKD. V dropped 5 bases and J dropped 5 bases, with 5 bases sitting between them. The CDR3 loop spans 11 amino acids. Here the CDR3 reads CATSAGTEAFF. The DNA for the CDR3 is TGTGCCACCAGTGCAGGGACTGAAGCTTTCTTT.

This sequence joins TRBV10-3 and TRBJ2-3; D is perhaps TRBD1 or TRBD2 (6 bases each). The ends were cut back, 6 bases at V and 10 bases at J, with 11 bases in the middle. This CDR3 has 11 residues. Germline values: CDR1 ENHRY, CDR2 SYGVKD. CDR3 residues: CAISTGAPQYF. CDR3 sequence (DNA): TGTGCCATCAGCACGGGGGCCCCGCAGTATTTT.

The V gene is TRBV20-1, the J gene TRBJ2-7; 7 bases are a match to TRBD2. CDR3 length: 13 residues. The V gene end was trimmed by 5 bases and the J gene end by 2 bases; junction bases not matched to a gene: 6. Germline V gene data show CDR1 as DFQATT and CDR2 as SNEGSKA (reference sequence). Here the CDR3 reads CSAPGLVPYEQYF. In DNA form, the CDR3 reads TGCAGTGCTCCCGGACTAGTACCCTACGAGCAGTACTTC.

This clonotype came up a few times. The genes are TRBV6-1 and TRBJ1-5, with 8 bases that match TRBD1. This CDR3 has 14 amino acids. Germline trimming cut 3 bases from V and 7 bases from J; bases unmatched to any gene: 5. CDR1 and CDR2 from the germline V gene are MNHNS and SASEGT. The CDR3 reads CASSEYRGDQPQHF. Here the CDR3 DNA reads TGTGCCAGCAGTGAGTACAGGGGGGACCAGCCCCAGCATTTT.

The chain has TRBV12-3 or TRBV12-4 and TRBJ1-2; D remains ambiguous. The CDR3 totals 15 residues. The ends were cut back, 1 base at V and 8 bases at J, with 17 bases in the middle. Here the CDR3 reads CASSLDPARVRGYTF. CDR3 coding DNA: TGTGCCAGCAGTTTAGATCCCGCCCGGGTGAGGGGCTACACCTTC.

This clonotype was detected once. The genes are TRBV15 and TRBJ2-3, with D tentatively TRBD2 (5 bases). The CDR3 consists of 18 residues. Germline CDR1 LNHNV, CDR2 YYDKDF (reference sequence). Trimming took off 0 bases at V and 4 bases at J, with 20 bases between the two ends. The CDR3 protein is CATSRDTGSGRVADTQYF. The CDR3 coding sequence is TGTGCCACCAGCAGAGATACGGGGTCTGGACGGGTCGCAGATACGCAGTATTTT.

Concerning this clonotype itself: The junction shows a germline mismatch at one end, possibly a read error. This chain connects TRBV7-6 to TRBJ2-3; D tentatively reads TRBD1 or TRBD2 (5 bases each). Germline values: CDR1 SGHVS, CDR2 FNYEAQ. This CDR3 has 13 amino acids. The CDR3 bases are TGTGCCAGCAGCTTAGCCGCACAAAAGCCGGGGCGGTTT. Its protein product is CASSLAAQKPGRF.

This clonotype rates as medium-sized. The chain has TRBV5-1 and TRBJ1-1; D remains ambiguous. Trimming removed 3 bases from V and 1 base from J, with 13 bases in between. The germline V gene encodes CDR1 SGHRS and CDR2 YFSETQ. This CDR3 comprises 15 residues. The CDR3 here is CASSSLLGGNTEAFF. CDR3 DNA sequence: TGCGCCAGCAGCTCCTTGTTAGGAGGGAACACTGAAGCTTTCTTT.

The rearrangement joins TRBV24-1 to TRBJ2-2, with D unclear. CDR3 length: 14 residues. V lost 5 bases to trimming and J lost 1 base, with 7 bases between them. Germline V gene data show CDR1 as KGHDR and CDR2 as SFDVKD. The CDR3 nucleotides read TGTGCCACCAGTGTCACGAGGAACACCGGGGAGCTGTTTTTT. This codes for CATSVTRNTGELFF.